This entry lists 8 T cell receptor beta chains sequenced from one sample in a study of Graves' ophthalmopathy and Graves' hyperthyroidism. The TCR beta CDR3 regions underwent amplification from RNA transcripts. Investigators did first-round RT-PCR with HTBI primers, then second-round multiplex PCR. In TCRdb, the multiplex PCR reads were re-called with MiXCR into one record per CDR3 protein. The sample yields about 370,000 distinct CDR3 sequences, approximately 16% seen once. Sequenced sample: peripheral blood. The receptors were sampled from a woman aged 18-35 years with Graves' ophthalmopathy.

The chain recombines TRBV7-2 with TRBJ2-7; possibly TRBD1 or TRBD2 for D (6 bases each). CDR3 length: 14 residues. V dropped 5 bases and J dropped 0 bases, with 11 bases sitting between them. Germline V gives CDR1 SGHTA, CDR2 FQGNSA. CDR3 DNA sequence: TGTGCCAGCAGCAGCGCGGGACACTCCTACGAGCAGTACTTC. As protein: CASSSAGHSYEQYF.

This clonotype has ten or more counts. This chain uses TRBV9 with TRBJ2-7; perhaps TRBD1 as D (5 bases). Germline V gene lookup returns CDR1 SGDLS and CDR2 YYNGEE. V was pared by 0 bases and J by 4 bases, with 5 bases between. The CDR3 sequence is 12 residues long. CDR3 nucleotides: TGTGCCAGCAGCGTAGAGGGGTACGAGCAGTACTTC. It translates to CASSVEGYEQYF.

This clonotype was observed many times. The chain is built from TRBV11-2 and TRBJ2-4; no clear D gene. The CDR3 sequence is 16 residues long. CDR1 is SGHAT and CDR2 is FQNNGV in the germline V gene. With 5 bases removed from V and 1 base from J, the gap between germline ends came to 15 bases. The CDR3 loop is CASSNRYRTAKNIQYF. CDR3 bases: TGTGCCAGCAGCAATCGGTACCGGACGGCCAAAAACATTCAGTACTTC.

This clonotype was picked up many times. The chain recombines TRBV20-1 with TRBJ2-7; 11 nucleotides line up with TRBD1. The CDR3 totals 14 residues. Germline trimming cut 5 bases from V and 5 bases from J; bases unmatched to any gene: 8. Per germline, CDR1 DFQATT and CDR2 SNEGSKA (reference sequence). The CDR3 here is CSALRGQGADEQYF. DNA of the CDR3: TGCAGTGCTCTCCGCGGACAGGGGGCCGACGAGCAGTACTTC.

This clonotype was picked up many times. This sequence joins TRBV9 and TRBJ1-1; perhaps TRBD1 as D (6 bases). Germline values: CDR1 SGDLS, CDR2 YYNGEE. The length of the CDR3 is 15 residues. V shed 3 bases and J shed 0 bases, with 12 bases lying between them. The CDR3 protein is CASSAYRVMNTEAFF. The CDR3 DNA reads TGTGCCAGCAGCGCATACAGGGTGATGAACACTGAAGCTTTCTTT.

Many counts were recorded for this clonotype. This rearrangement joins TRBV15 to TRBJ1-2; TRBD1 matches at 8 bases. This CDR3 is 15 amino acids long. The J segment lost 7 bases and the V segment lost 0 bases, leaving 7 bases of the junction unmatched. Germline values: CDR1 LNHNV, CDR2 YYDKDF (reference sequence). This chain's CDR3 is CATSRDLAGGIGYTF. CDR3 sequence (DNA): TGTGCCACCAGCAGAGATCTCGCAGGGGGCATTGGCTACACCTTC.

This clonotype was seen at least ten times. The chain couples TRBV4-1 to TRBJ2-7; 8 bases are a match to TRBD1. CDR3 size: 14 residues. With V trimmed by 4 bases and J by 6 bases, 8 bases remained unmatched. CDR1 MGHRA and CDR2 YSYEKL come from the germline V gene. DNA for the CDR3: TGCGCCAGCAGCCCCGGACAGGGTGGACCCGAGCAGTACTTC. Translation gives CASSPGQGGPEQYF.

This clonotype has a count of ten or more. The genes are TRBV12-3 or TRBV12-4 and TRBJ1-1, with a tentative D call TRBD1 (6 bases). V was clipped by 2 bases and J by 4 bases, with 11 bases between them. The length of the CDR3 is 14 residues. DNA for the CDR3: TGTGCCAGCAGTTTACGGGGGGCGCGCACTGAAGCTTTCTTT. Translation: CASSLRGARTEAFF.